The sequence of this T cell receptor beta chain was determined in a study of blood T cells in healthy people across ages. Per sample, a minimum of 6 million PBMCs were isolated. Whole-study findings and limits: Compared with aged donors, long-lived donors showed fewer expanded clones, suggesting selection.

Next came a second PCR, run for about 7 to 12 cycles, which used a sample-barcoded 5' primer along with a J-beta primer mix. TCRdb re-derived calls from the 5' RACE reads in MiXCR, one entry per CDR3 protein. The sample lists 750,000 to 1,000,000 distinct CDR3 sequences; 25% to 30% were seen once. This clonotype has only a few counts. Its specificity is not known. Separately, the same data were catalogued under a study of T cells of mothers and their children. That work adds: Inherited differences only slightly affect thymic shaping of TCR recombination output. At a sensitivity of about 100 clones per million clonotypes, no persistent microchimeric T cell clones appeared.

The sample consisted of blood. This TCR was sampled from a woman in her 40s in good health.

The CDR3 spells CASSVDGEPYNEQFF. The CDR3 DNA is TGTGCCAGCAGCGTAGACGGGGAACCCTACAATGAGCAGTTCTTC. The rearrangement uses TRBV9 and TRBJ2-1; TRBD2 might be the D (5 bases). This CDR3 comprises 15 residues. Looked up from germline, CDR1 is SGDLS and CDR2 is YYNGEE. Trimming took off 0 bases at V and 2 bases at J, with 9 bases between the two ends.